Shown below are 16 T cell receptor beta chains from a single sample sequenced in a study of post-analysis software for immune sequencing data (dated by TCRdb to the mid-2010s). The paper's findings and limits, for the study overall: Patients showed significantly higher frequencies than controls for roughly five TRBV segments, among them TRBV5-6, TRBV5-1 and TRBV20-1.

Preparation of the library involved PCR. The reads were generated on an Illumina HiSeq 2500. To reduce PCR and sequencing biases, unique molecular identifiers were incorporated into the TCR beta cDNA libraries. TCRdb reworked the public reads: Q25 trimming with fastp, MiXCR clone assembly, productive beta chains retained. Records with the same CDR3 protein are collapsed into one entry carrying the most frequent genes and DNA. This sample is represented by roughly 570,000 distinct CDR3 sequences; roughly 34% of them were singletons. The top ten hold 5% to 6% of the sample. Their specific antigens are unknown. The sample consisted of blood. These TCRs come from a girl aged 2-17 years with multiple sclerosis.

This clonotype occurred a few times. The chain employs TRBV7-9 and TRBJ1-1, with a tentative D call TRBD1 (5 bases). Trimming took 1 base from V and 1 from J, leaving 10 bases between them. The CDR3 loop spans 15 amino acids. The germline CDR1 and CDR2 sequences are SEHNR and FQNEAQ (reference sequence). CDR3: CASSLVRAGNTEAFF. CDR3 bases: TGTGCCAGCAGCTTAGTCAGGGCCGGGAACACTGAAGCTTTCTTT.

V is TRBV15 and J is TRBJ2-5; 8 bases are a match to TRBD1. Germline V gene lookup returns CDR1 LNHNV and CDR2 YYDKDF (reference sequence). After removal of 0 bases from V and 11 bases from J, the junction contained 14 bases not matched to a gene. The CDR3 is 16 residues long. The CDR3 protein is CATSRERQGLGNEQYF. CDR3 DNA sequence: TGTGCCACCAGCAGAGAAAGACAGGGGCTGGGGAATGAGCAGTACTTC.

The chain couples TRBV2 to TRBJ2-2; D is ambiguous. Trimming shortened V by 2 bases and J by 8 bases, and 12 bases separated the two germline ends. The CDR3 sequence is 14 residues long. The germline V gene has CDR1 SNHLY and CDR2 FYNNEI. CDR3 sequence reads: CASSERTDRGELFF. The CDR3 DNA sequence: TGTGCCAGCAGTGAAAGGACGGATCGGGGGGAGCTGTTTTTT.

The chain joins TRBV27 to TRBJ1-3, with 7 bases lining up with TRBD1. The germline V gene encodes CDR1 MNHEY and CDR2 SMNVEV (reference sequence). This CDR3 has 16 amino acids. V lost 2 bases, J lost 0 bases, and 4 bases stayed unmatched. For the CDR3, the DNA is TGTGCCAGCAGTTTAACAGGGGTCGGCTCTGGAAACACCATATATTTT. This encodes CASSLTGVGSGNTIYF.

This rearrangement joins TRBV4-2 to TRBJ2-7, with D tentatively TRBD2 (7 bases). The V end lost 3 bases, the J end lost 5 bases, and 17 bases lay between the germline ends. The CDR3 totals 15 residues. Germline-derived CDR1 and CDR2 are LGHNA and YNFKEQ. In nucleotides, the CDR3 is TGTGCCAGCAGCCAGTTGGAGGGGGGGGAGCACGAGCAGTACTTC. Its protein product is CASSQLEGGEHEQYF.

The rearrangement uses TRBV19 and TRBJ2-1; D possibly uses TRBD1 or TRBD2 (6 bases each). Between the trimmed V and J ends, which lost 6 bases and 5 bases, there was a span of 17 bases. This CDR3 is built from 15 residues. Germline CDR1 and CDR2: LNHDA and SQIVND (reference sequence). CDR3 residues: CASSLGGTLNNEQFF. In DNA, the CDR3 is TGTGCCAGTAGCCTTGGCGGGACACTTAACAATGAGCAGTTCTTC.

The chain recombines TRBV4-1 with TRBJ2-5; the D is unclear. V lost 4 bases to trimming and J lost 2 bases, with 8 bases between them. This CDR3 contains 13 residues. The germline gives CDR1 MGHRA, CDR2 YSYEKL. CDR3 coding DNA: TGCGCCAGCAGCCCGGCTATGCAAGAGACCCAGTACTTC. It yields the protein CASSPAMQETQYF.

This chain links TRBV6-1 with TRBJ2-1; the match to TRBD2 covers 9 bases. V gave up 7 bases and J gave up 4 bases; unmatched junction bases: 11. Germline assignment: CDR1 MNHNS and CDR2 SASEGT. CDR3 length: 16 amino acids. CDR3 residues: CASTAGGAGPYNEQFF. CDR3 DNA sequence: TGTGCCAGCACGGCGGGGGGGGCTGGGCCTTACAATGAGCAGTTCTTC.

The CDR3 here is CASRSRDRSNTGELFF. The CDR3 nucleotides are TGTGCCAGCAGGTCAAGGGACAGGTCGAACACCGGGGAGCTGTTTTTT. The chain employs TRBV27 and TRBJ2-2; 8 bases fit TRBD1. Unmatched junction bases numbered 6, after V lost 6 bases and J lost 0 bases. The CDR3 length is 16 residues. CDR1 is MNHEY and CDR2 is SMNVEV in the germline V gene (reference sequence).

The chain links TRBV7-9 to TRBJ1-2; tentatively, D is TRBD1 (5 bases). Per the germline V gene, CDR1 is SEHNR and CDR2 is FQNEAQ (reference sequence). CDR3 size: 14 residues. The V and J ends lost 7 bases and 8 bases respectively, with 20 bases between them. CDR3 loop: CASNSWGSPGGYTF. DNA of the CDR3: TGTGCCAGCAACTCCTGGGGCAGCCCTGGGGGCTACACCTTC.

The V call is TRBV15, the J call TRBJ2-7, with 10 bases that match TRBD2. The better agreement between TRBJ2-5 and the DNA end casts doubt on the J call. Germline CDR1 is LNHNV and CDR2 is YYDKDF (reference sequence). The CDR3 is 16 residues long. The DNA for the CDR3 is TGTGCCACCAGCAGAGATACCCTAGCGGGGGAACAGACCCAGTACTTC. Amino acid sequence: CATSRDTLAGEQTQYF.

This clonotype has only a few counts. The chain couples TRBV5-1 to TRBJ2-3; TRBD2 agrees at 8 bases. The CDR3 contains 19 residues. Losses at the gene ends were 4 bases for V and 3 bases for J; bases not matched to a gene: 19. CDR1 and CDR2 (germline): SGHRS, YFSETQ. The CDR3 is CASSTPGTSYPRTTDTQYF. CDR3 nucleotides: TGCGCCAGCAGCACCCCCGGGACTAGTTACCCTCGAACAACAGATACGCAGTATTTT.

This clonotype was picked up a small number of times. The rearrangement joins TRBV12-3 or TRBV12-4 to TRBJ2-3, with TRBD1 matching 7 bases. This CDR3 is 14 amino acids long. The trim removed 7 bases at V and 0 bases at J, leaving 4 bases unmatched. The CDR3 DNA reads as TGTGCCAGCACCTGGGACAGAAGCACAGATACGCAGTATTTT. This translates into CASTWDRSTDTQYF.

The J gene is TRBJ1-2, the V gene TRBV29-1; maybe TRBD1 (6 bases). Germline V gene sequence: CDR1 SQVTM, CDR2 ANQGSEA. This CDR3 comprises 12 residues. V dropped 5 bases and J dropped 6 bases, with 13 bases sitting between them. For the CDR3, the DNA is TGCAGCGTTACAGGGCCTGCCCATGGCTACACCTTC. Residues: CSVTGPAHGYTF.

This clonotype was observed at least ten times. The rearrangement uses TRBV20-1 and TRBJ2-7; no clear D gene. The V gene's germline CDR1 is DFQATT and CDR2 SNEGSKA (reference sequence). The CDR3 sequence is 14 residues long. Between the trimmed V and J ends, which lost 1 base and 2 bases, there was a span of 12 bases. The CDR3 bases are TGCAGTGCTAGAGTTTTGAAGGTAGCCTACGAGCAGTACTTC. Its translation: CSARVLKVAYEQYF.

CDR3 amino acids: CASSPPPSGQETQYF. The CDR3 nucleotides read TGTGCCAGCTCACCACCCCCTAGCGGACAAGAGACCCAGTACTTC. The genes are TRBV18 and TRBJ2-5; 7 nucleotides align to TRBD2. Trimming at V came to 0 bases and at J to 2 bases, leaving 3 bases not matched to a gene. The CDR3 consists of 15 residues. Germline CDR1 is KGHSH and CDR2 is LQKENI.